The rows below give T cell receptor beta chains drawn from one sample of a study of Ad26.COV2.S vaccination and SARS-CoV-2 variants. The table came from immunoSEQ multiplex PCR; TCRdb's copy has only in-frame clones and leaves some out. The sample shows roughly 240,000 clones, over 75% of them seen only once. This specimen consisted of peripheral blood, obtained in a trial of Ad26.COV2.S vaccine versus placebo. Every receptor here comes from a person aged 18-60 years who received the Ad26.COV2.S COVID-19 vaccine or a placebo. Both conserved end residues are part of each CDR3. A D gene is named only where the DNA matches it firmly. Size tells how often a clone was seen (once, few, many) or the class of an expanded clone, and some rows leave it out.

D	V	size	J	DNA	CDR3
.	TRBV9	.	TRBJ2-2	TGTGCCAGCAGCGCGACCCACAGGGGGGGGAACACCGGGGAGCTGTTTTTT	CASSATHRGGNTGELFF
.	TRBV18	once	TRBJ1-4	TGTGCCAGCTCACCACCGGCAGGGCGCGAAAAACTGTTTTTT	CASSPPAGREKLFF
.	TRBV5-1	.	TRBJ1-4	TGCGCCAGCAGCTTCCGGGACAACGAAAAACTGTTTTTT	CASSFRDNEKLFF
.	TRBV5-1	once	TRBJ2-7	TGCGCCAGCAGCACTGACTTATACGAGCAGTACTTC	CASSTDLYEQYF
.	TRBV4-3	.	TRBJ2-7	TGCGCCAGCAGCCAAGACAGGGCGGCGTACGAGCAGTACTTC	CASSQDRAAYEQYF
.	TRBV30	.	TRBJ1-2	TGTGCCTGGATCCGTCAGCGGGCGCAGAGCTATGGCTACACCTTC	CAWIRQRAQSYGYTF
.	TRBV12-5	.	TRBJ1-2	TGTGCTAGTGGCGTTGGAGAAAGCCGCTATGGCTACACCTTC	CASGVGESRYGYTF
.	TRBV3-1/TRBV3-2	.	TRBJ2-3	TGTGCCAGCAGCCAAAAGGTTACTAGTTTTGGCGACACAGATACGCAGTATTTT	CASSQKVTSFGDTDTQYF
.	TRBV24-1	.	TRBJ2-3	TGTGCCACCAGTTTAACAGTCACAGATACGCAGTATTTT	CATSLTVTDTQYF
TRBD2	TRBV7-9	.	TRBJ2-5	TGTGCCAGCAGCTTAGGGGGACTAGCGGGACGGGAGACCCAGTACTTC	CASSLGGLAGRETQYF
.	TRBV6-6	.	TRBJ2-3	TGTGCCAGCAGTTACTCACCAGGAGATACGCAGTATTTT	CASSYSPGDTQYF
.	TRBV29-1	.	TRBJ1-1	TGCAGCGTTGTAATTGGCATGAACACTGAAGCTTTCTTT	CSVVIGMNTEAFF
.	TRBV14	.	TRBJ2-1	TGTGCCAGCAGCCAAGGGGTCGGTGTGGGCCGCGCCTACAATGAGCAGTTCTTC	CASSQGVGVGRAYNEQFF
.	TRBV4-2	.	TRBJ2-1	TGTGCCAGCAGCCAAGGGGACTCTTACAATGAGCAGTTCTTC	CASSQGDSYNEQFF
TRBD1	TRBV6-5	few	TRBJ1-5	TGTGCCAGCAGGTCAACAGGGGGAGGCAATCAGCCCCAGCATTTT	CASRSTGGGNQPQHF
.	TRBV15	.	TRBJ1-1	TGTGCCACCAGCAGAGACCAGATCAGGGGCACTGAAGCTTTCTTT	CATSRDQIRGTEAFF
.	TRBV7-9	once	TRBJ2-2	TGTGCCAGCAGCTCAAGTCCCGGACAGTCCACCGGGGAGCTGTTTTTT	CASSSSPGQSTGELFF
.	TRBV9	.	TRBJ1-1	TGTGCCAGCAGCGCCCATAACACGAACACTGAAGCTTTCTTT	CASSAHNTNTEAFF
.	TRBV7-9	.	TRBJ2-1	TGTGCCAGCAGCTTAGTGGCGGGGAGCTCCTACAATGAGCAGTTCTTC	CASSLVAGSSYNEQFF
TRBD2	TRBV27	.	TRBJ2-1	TGTGCCAGCAGACCTAGCGGGAAGTTGAATGAGCAGTTCTTC	CASRPSGKLNEQFF
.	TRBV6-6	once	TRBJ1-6	TGTGCCACCAATAGGGGAACAACAGGGACCAATTCACCCCTCCACTTT	CATNRGTTGTNSPLHF
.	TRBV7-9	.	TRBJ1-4	TGTGCCAGCAGCCCCGCCCGGGGGACGCGGGGGGGCGGCAAACTGTTTTTT	CASSPARGTRGGGKLFF
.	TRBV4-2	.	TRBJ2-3	TGTGCCAGCAGCCAAGGGGACGGAACTAGCACAGATACGCAGTATTTT	CASSQGDGTSTDTQYF
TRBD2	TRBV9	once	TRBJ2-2	TGTGCCAGCAGCAGCACTAGCGGGGGGGAAGCCGGGGAGCTGTTTTTT	CASSSTSGGEAGELFF
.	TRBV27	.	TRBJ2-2	TGTGCCAGCAAGGGGGGCACCGGGGAGCTGTTTTTT	CASKGGTGELFF
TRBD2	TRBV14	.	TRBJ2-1	TGTGCCAGCAGCCTTTGGACTAGCGGGGCCTCCTACAATGAGCAGTTCTTC	CASSLWTSGASYNEQFF
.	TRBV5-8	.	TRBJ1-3	TGTGCCAGCAGCTTGTCCAGGGGAGGAAACACCATATATTTT	CASSLSRGGNTIYF
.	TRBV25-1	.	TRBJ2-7	TGTGCCAGCAGGGGAGTGTACGAGCAGTACTTC	CASRGVYEQYF
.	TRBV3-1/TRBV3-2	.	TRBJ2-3	TGTGCCAGCAGCCGAGTATTCACAGATACGCAGTATTTT	CASSRVFTDTQYF
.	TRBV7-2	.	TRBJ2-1	TGTGCCAGCAGCTTAAGGAGGGGCCATGAGCAGTTCTTC	CASSLRRGHEQFF
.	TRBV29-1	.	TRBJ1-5	TGCAGCGTTGAAGACAGGGACCATCAGCCCCAGCATTTT	CSVEDRDHQPQHF
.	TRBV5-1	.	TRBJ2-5	TGCGCCAGCAGCTTGGAGACGAACAGCTTGAAGACCCAGTACTTC	CASSLETNSLKTQYF
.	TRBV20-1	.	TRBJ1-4	TGCAGTGCTAGTTCCGGGGGCCGGGGAGAAAAACTGTTTTTT	CSASSGGRGEKLFF
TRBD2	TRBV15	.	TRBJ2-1	TGTGCCACCAGCAGACGGGAGGGCCTGGGAAATGAGCAGTTCTTC	CATSRREGLGNEQFF
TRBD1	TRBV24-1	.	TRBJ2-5	TGTGCCACCAGTGATCCCAGGGGGAAAGAGACCCAGTACTTC	CATSDPRGKETQYF
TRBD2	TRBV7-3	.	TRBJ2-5	TGTGCCAGCAGCCCGAACGGCGGGGGTGGGGAGACCCAGTACTTC	CASSPNGGGGETQYF
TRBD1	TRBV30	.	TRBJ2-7	TGTGCCTGGAGTGGCCCCGGACAGGTGGGCGACTACGAGCAGTACTTC	CAWSGPGQVGDYEQYF
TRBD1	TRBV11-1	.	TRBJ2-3	TGTGCCAGCAGCTTAGCGGCCGACAGGGCAGATACGCAGTATTTT	CASSLAADRADTQYF
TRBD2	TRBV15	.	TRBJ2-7	TGTGCCACCAGCGGCAGCCGGACTAGCGGGAGCGAGCAGTACTTC	CATSGSRTSGSEQYF
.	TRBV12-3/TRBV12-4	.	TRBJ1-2	TGTGCCAGCAGTCAAACAGGGAACTATGGCTACACCTTC	CASSQTGNYGYTF
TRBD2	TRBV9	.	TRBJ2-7	TGTGCCAGCAGCGTAGACCTAGCGGGGGCCCCAAAGTACTTC	CASSVDLAGAPKYF
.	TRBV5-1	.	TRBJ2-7	TGCGCCAGCAGCTTGGCCATTGAGAGAAGCTCCTACGAGCAGTACTTC	CASSLAIERSSYEQYF
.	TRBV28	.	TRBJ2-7	TGTGCCAGCAGTCAACTGGGCGGGTCCTACGAGCAGTACTTC	CASSQLGGSYEQYF
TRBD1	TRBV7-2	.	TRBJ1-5	TGTGCCAGCAGTCGGGACAGGGCAAGGCAGCCCCAGCATTTT	CASSRDRARQPQHF
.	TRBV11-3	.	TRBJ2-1	TGTGCCAGCAGCCCCGGGGGTTGGGGGGATGAGCAGTTCTTC	CASSPGGWGDEQFF
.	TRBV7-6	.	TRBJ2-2	TGTGCCAGCAGCGCGGGACTTCCCCTAAACACCGGGGAGCTGTTTTTT	CASSAGLPLNTGELFF
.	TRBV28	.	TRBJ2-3	TGTGCCAGCAGAACCACAGATACGCAGTATTTT	CASRTTDTQYF
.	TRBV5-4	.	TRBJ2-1	TGTGCCAGCAGCTTCCCCACCAGCGACAATTACAATGAGCAGTTCTTC	CASSFPTSDNYNEQFF
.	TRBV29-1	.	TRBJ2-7	TGCAGCGTTGAAGAAGGAGGGGACGAGCAGTACTTC	CSVEEGGDEQYF
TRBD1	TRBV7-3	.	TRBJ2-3	TGTGCCAGCAGCGTTACAGGGGGCACAGATACGCAGTATTTT	CASSVTGGTDTQYF
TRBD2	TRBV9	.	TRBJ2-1	TGTGCCAGCAGCGTAGCGGGAGGGAACAATGAGCAGTTCTTC	CASSVAGGNNEQFF
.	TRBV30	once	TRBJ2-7	TGTGCCTGGAGTGTACTGTGGGGCTCCTACGAGCAGTACTTC	CAWSVLWGSYEQYF
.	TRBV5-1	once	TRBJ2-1	TGCGCCAGCAGCTCCTTAGGAGACGAGACAGGAAGTATGGTCTTC	CASSSLGDETGSMVF
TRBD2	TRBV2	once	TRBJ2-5	TGTGCCAGCTGGGGCCGGGGGGTAGCGGGGGAGCAAGAGACCCAGTACTTC	CASWGRGVAGEQETQYF
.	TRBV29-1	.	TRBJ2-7	TGCAGCGTGACAGTTACCTACGAGCAGTACTTC	CSVTVTYEQYF
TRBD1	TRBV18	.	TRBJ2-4	TGTGCCAGCTCACGGGAAAGGGGGCTCGGCAAAAACATTCAGTACTTC	CASSRERGLGKNIQYF
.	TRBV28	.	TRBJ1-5	TGTGCCAGCAGTTTTCGATCTTCTGATCATCAGCCCCAGCATTTT	CASSFRSSDHQPQHF
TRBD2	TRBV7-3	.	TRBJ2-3	TGTGCCAGCACCCGCGCCCCCAGCGGGAACTTCACAGATACGCAGTATTTT	CASTRAPSGNFTDTQYF
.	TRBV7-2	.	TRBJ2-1	TGTGCCAGCAGCTTACAGGCCTCCGTACGGGAGCAGTTCTTC	CASSLQASVREQFF
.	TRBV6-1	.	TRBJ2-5	TGTGCCAGCAGTGAAAATCCTAGCCAAGAGACCCAGTACTTC	CASSENPSQETQYF